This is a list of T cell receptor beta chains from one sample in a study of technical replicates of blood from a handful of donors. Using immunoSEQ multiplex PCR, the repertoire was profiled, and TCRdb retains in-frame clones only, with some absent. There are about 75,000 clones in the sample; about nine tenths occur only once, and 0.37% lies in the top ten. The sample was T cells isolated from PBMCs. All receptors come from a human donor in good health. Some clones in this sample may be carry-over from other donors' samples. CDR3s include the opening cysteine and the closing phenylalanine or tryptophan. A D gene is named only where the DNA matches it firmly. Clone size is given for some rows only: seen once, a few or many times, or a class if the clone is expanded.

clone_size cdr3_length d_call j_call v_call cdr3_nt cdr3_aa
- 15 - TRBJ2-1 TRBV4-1 TGCGCCAGCAGCTACCTAGCGCAATTGTACAATGAGCAGTTCTTC CASSYLAQLYNEQFF
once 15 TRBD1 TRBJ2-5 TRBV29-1 TGCAGCGCCGATACCGGGACAGGGGGCTCGGGGGCCCAGTACTTC CSADTGTGGSGAQYF
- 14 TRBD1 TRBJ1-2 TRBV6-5 TGTGCCAGCAGTCCAAACGAGGACAGGGACGGCTACACCTTC CASSPNEDRDGYTF
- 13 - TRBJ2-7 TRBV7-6 TGTGCCAGCAGCTCAAGGACTGAATACGAGCAGTACTTC CASSSRTEYEQYF
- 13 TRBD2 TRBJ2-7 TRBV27 TGTGCCAGCAGTGGAAGCGGGAGCTACGAGCAGTACTTC CASSGSGSYEQYF
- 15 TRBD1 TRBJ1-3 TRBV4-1 TGCGCCAGCAGCCAGGGACAGGGGCCTGGAAACACCATATATTTT CASSQGQGPGNTIYF
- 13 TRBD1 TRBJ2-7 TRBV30 TGTGCCTGGAGTGTAGGGGGCCAGTACGAGCAGTACTTC CAWSVGGQYEQYF
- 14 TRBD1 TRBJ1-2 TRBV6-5 TGTGCCAGCAGTCCGGACAGGGATAACTATGGCTACACCTTC CASSPDRDNYGYTF
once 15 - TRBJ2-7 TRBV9 TGTGCCAGCAGCGTAGTCGAGGGAGTGCTCTACGAGCAGTACTTC CASSVVEGVLYEQYF
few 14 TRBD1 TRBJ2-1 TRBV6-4 TGTGCCAGCAGTGACGGGACAGGGGGCAATGAGCAGTTCTTC CASSDGTGGNEQFF
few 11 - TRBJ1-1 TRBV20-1 TGCAGTGCTAGACCGCGCACTGAAGCTTTCTTT CSARPRTEAFF
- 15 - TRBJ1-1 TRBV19 TGTGCCAGTAGTATTACCGGGTCCGGGATCTCTGAAGCTTTCTTT CASSITGSGISEAFF
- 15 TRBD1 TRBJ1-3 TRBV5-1 TGCGCCAGCAGCTTGGGACAGGGTTTAGTAGACACCATATATTTT CASSLGQGLVDTIYF
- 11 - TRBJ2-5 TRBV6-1 TGTGCCAGCAGACTTCAAGAGACCCAGTACTTC CASRLQETQYF
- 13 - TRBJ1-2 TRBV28 TGTGCCAGCAGCACGACTGATAACTATGGCTACACCTTC CASSTTDNYGYTF
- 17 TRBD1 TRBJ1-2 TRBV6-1 TGTGCCAGCAGTGAAGAGAGTGGGGGACAGGTTTCCGATGGCTACACCTTC CASSEESGGQVSDGYTF
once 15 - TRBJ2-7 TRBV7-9 TGTGCCAGCAGCGTTAGCTACAGGGCCGCCTACGAGCAGTACTTC CASSVSYRAAYEQYF
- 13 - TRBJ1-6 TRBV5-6 TGTGCCAGCAGCTATTTATTCAATTCACCCCTCCACTTT CASSYLFNSPLHF
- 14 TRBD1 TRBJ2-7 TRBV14 TGTGCCAGCAGCCGCTCCGGGACAGCTTACGAGCAGTACTTC CASSRSGTAYEQYF
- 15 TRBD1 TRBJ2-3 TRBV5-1 TGCGCCAGCAGCTTGGGAGAGGGGGCCACAGATACGCAGTATTTT CASSLGEGATDTQYF
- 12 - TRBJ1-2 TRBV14 TGTGCCAGCCGGGGGGACTTCTATGGCTACACCTTC CASRGDFYGYTF
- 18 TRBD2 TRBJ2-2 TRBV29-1 TGCAGCGCCAAACTAGCGGGGGCGGTAATGGGGAACACCGGGGAGCTGTTTTTT CSAKLAGAVMGNTGELFF
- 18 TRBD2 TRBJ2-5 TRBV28 TGTGCCAGCAGTTCCACCCCCGGACTAGCGGGAGGCCAAGAGACCCAGTACTTC CASSSTPGLAGGQETQYF
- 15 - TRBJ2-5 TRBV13 TGTGCCAGCAGCTTAGCGCAGCAGGGTAAAGAGACCCAGTACTTC CASSLAQQGKETQYF
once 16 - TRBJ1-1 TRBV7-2 TGTGCCAGCAGCTTAGAGGGGTACAGGGTGAACACTGAAGCTTTCTTT CASSLEGYRVNTEAFF
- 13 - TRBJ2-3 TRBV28 TGTGCCAGCACCGTTCGGGGCACAGATACGCAGTATTTT CASTVRGTDTQYF
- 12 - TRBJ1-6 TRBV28 TGTGCCAGCAGTATAATTAATTCACCCCTCCACTTT CASSIINSPLHF
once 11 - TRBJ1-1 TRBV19 TGTGCCAGTACCACTACAAATGAAGCTTTCTTT CASTTTNEAFF
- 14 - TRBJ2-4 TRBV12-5 TGTGCTAGTGGTTCATCCGGGAACGAAAACATTCAGTACTTC CASGSSGNENIQYF
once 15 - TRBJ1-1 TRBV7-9 TGTGCCAGCTACCGAAGGGGAGGGTTGAACACTGAAGCTTTCTTT CASYRRGGLNTEAFF
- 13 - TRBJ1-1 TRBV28 TGTGCCAGCAGTTTCGGGATGAACACTGAAGCTTTCTTT CASSFGMNTEAFF
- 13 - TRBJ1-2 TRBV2 TGTGCCAGCAGATGGGAGGGGAACTATGGCTACACCTTC CASRWEGNYGYTF
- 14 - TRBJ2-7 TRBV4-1 TGCGCCAGCAGCACGCGGGACCTGCCCTACGAGCAGTACTTC CASSTRDLPYEQYF
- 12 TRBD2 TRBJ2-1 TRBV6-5 TGTGCAACCGGGACTAGCGTTAATGAGCAGTTCTTC CATGTSVNEQFF
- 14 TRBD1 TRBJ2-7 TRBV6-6 TGTGCCAGCAGACGGGACAGATCACTATCAGAGCAGTACTTC CASRRDRSLSEQYF
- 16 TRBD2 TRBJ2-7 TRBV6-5 TGTGCCAGCAGTTTCGGGACTAGCGGGGAGTTCTACGAGCAGTACTTC CASSFGTSGEFYEQYF
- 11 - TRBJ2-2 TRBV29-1 TGTAGCGTTGCCAGGACCGGGGAGCTGTTTTTT CSVARTGELFF
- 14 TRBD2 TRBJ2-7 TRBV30 TGTGCCTGGAGTGCGGGACTAGTTGTCCCCGAGCAGTACTTC CAWSAGLVVPEQYF
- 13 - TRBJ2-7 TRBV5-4 TGTGCCAGCAGCGGCAGCGTAACCTACGAGCAGTACTTC CASSGSVTYEQYF